Many counts were recorded for the clone carrying this T cell receptor (beta chain). Its antigen is unknown. This record belongs to a study of CD8 T cells in ankylosing spondylitis. Study-level results: In ankylosing spondylitis patients, matched synovial fluid reportedly showed significant enrichment of disease-linked clones. Characteristic, it appeared, of ankylosing spondylitis blood was a TCR beta motif of seven or eight highly homologous variants.

CDR1 and CDR2 from the germline V gene are LGHDT and YNNKEL (reference sequence). The CDR3 totals 14 residues. The V end was cut by 5 bases, the J end by 2 bases, with 12 bases between. Via MiXCR, TCRdb re-called the 5' RACE reads, giving one row per CDR3 protein. Of 240,000 or so distinct CDR3 sequences listed, less than 10% are singletons. Source material: blood, either unsorted or a sorted T cell fraction (not recorded which). V is TRBV3-1 and J is TRBJ1-1; D perhaps matches TRBD1 (6 bases). The sequence came from a male donor with ankylosing spondylitis or in good health (not recorded which). CDR3 bases: TGTGCCAGCAGCGAAACAGGGATTAACACTGAAGCTTTCTTT. It encodes CASSETGINTEAFF.